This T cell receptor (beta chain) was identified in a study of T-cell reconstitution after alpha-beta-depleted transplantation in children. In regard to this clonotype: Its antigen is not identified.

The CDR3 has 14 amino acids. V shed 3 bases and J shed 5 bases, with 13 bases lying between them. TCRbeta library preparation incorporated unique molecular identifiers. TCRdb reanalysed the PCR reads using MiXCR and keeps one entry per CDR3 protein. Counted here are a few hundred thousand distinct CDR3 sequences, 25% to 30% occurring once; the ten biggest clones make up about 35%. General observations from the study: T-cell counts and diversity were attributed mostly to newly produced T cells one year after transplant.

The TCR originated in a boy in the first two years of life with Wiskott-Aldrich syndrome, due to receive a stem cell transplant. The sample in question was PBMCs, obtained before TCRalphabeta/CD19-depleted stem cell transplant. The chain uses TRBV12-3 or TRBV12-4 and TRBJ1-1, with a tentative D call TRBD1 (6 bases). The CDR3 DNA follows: TGTGCCAGCAGTTTTCCGGGGGCGAGAACTGAAGCTTTCTTT. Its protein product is CASSFPGARTEAFF.